The present T cell receptor beta chain was sequenced within a study of blood T cell repertoires in COVID-19 (dated by TCRdb to 2019 to 2021). As for the study more broadly: Samples covering the acute and convalescent phases of COVID-19 were provided by collaborators in the United States, Italy and Spain. The material from the prospective study consisted of cDNA or gDNA derived from T cells, B-cell-depleted T cells, or PBMCs. Deeply sampled blood TCRbeta repertoires from subjects exposed to, actively infected with, or recovered from COVID-19 were included in the dataset. A freely available public database, intended as a resource for researchers studying the immune response to SARS-CoV-2, is where the repertoires were released. The samples were drawn from two sources: the first 160 participants of the ongoing ImmuneRACE study, and over 1,000 subjects contributed by 6 global collaborators. The sample metadata nearly always contained a de-identified subject ID, COVID-19 status, age in years and sex. Where available, HLA class I and class II types were obtained from metadata supplied by the sample provider rather than from assay-based typing. Points the paper makes about the study in general: The amount of clinical and demographic metadata varied by source and participant and was provided uncurated.

TCRbeta CDR3 regions were amplified from genomic DNA using the immunoSEQ Assay, a bias-controlled multiplex PCR. The paper's data handling went like this. Within the assay, amplification of reference gene primers was used to estimate how many nucleated cells each sample contained. Sequence reads were collapsed and filtered to measure the absolute abundance of every unique TCRbeta CDR3 rearrangement. For each sample, productive Simpson clonality was calculated by taking the square root of Simpson's diversity index across productive rearrangements. Imported from immuneACCESS, the table was reduced by TCRdb to in-frame sequences with V and J called. These copies leave out some clones; in studies compared against another copy, an unresolved V gene accounts for under half, and the cause of the remainder is not known. That table supplies the V and J calls and clone size; D and trimming were determined from the DNA. A total of fewer than 700,000 clones appear in this sample, around 90% of them only once. Roughly 8% of the sample lies in the top ten.

One collaborating source in Seattle enrolled patients during active infection and followed them longitudinally through the course of disease. Collaborating institutions collected whole blood in K2EDTA tubes following their own protocols. Collaborator samples were shipped for TCRbeta analysis as frozen whole blood, isolated PBMCs, or DNA extracted from either sample type. From cysteine to phenylalanine, the CDR3 is 13 amino acids long. CDR3 DNA only is kept here, 39 bases in frame from base 1. A distance of 13 bases separates the germline ends of V and J, which lose 2 bases and 7 bases respectively. CDR1 and CDR2, per the germline V gene, are SGDLS and YYNGEE. This clone was observed once. The antigen this receptor binds is unknown. There are no base qualities to consult, and no much larger clone falls within one base.

The TCR comes from a woman between 50 and 59 years old with COVID-19, enrolled during active disease. The material sequenced was peripheral blood. The rearrangement combines TRBV9 with TRBJ2-7; the D gene remains uncertain. The CDR3 region: CASSVVPYIEQYF. The DNA sequence is given as TGTGCCAGCAGCGTCGTCCCTTATATAGAGCAGTACTTC.